The clone carrying this T cell receptor (beta chain) showed up just a few times. These data come from a study of OX40 agonist ivuxolimab in advanced cancers. Study at large: Ivuxolimab is an agonistic anti-OX40 (CD134) antibody, and patients were treated with it. Hepatocellular carcinoma, melanoma, renal cell or head and neck cancer occurred in dose-escalation patients.

Sequencing was performed with immunoSEQ multiplex PCR; in TCRdb, only in-frame clones are kept and a portion is missing. The table includes 20,000 to 30,000 clones, more than 70% detected once. J was trimmed by 8 bases and V by 7 bases; bases with no gene match: 13. CDR1 is MDHEN and CDR2 is SYDVKM in the germline V gene. The CDR3 contains 14 residues. The source of this sequence is an adult with an advanced solid tumor such as melanoma, head and neck, liver or kidney cancer. Here the sequenced sample was CD4+ or CD8+ T cells sorted from blood, taken in a trial of the OX40 agonist ivuxolimab. V and J are TRBV28 and TRBJ1-2; 7 positions agree with TRBD1. The CDR3 spells CASKSQGVRRGYTF. CDR3 nucleotides: TGTGCCAGCAAAAGCCAGGGGGTAAGGAGAGGCTACACCTTC.